The following is a T cell receptor beta chain sequence with its context. Authors' data handling: Amplification with reference gene primers provided the estimates of nucleated cell counts. Clones were sequenced by immunoSEQ multiplex PCR, and TCRdb holds only the in-frame ones, with some missing. V and J calls plus clone size are reproduced from that table; the DNA served to infer D and trimming. The repertoire includes around 130,000 clones, around nine tenths of them detected once, and roughly 2.2% sits in the top ten. This entry is derived from a study of blood T cell repertoires in COVID-19. Trimming pared 0 bases from V and 1 base from J, leaving 6 bases between. The V gene's germline CDR1 is LGHDT and CDR2 YNNKEL (reference sequence). CDR3 length equals 14 residues.

The specimen was peripheral blood. The genes are TRBV3-1 (or the pseudogene TRBV3-2) and TRBJ1-1; a weak D match, TRBD1 (6 bases). The sequence was obtained from a woman aged 50 to 65 with acute or convalescent COVID-19. CDR3: CASSQEGANTEAFF. In DNA, the CDR3 is TGTGCCAGCAGCCAAGAGGGGGCGAACACTGAAGCTTTCTTT.